What follows describes a single TCR beta chain. This clone was counted between two and nine times. This receptor's antigen is unknown. No base-level quality is on record; no much larger clone is a single base apart. Buffy coats from some 20 blood donors served as healthy controls, a group that was around 60% female with a median age of approximately 61 years (range roughly 20-75). CD4+ and CD8+ cells were isolated by positive magnetic bead selection on an AutoMACS, and purity was checked by flow cytometry. Isolation of peripheral blood mononuclear cells was done through Ficoll-Paque PLUS density gradient separation. DNA from CD4-enriched, CD8-enriched or PBMC samples was extracted using Nucleospin Tissue or Tissue XS kits and then quantified on a Qubit 2.0 fluorometer. This specimen comes from a study of somatic mutations in cytotoxic T cells in rheumatoid arthritis (TCRdb year 2017). A note on the overall study: Some V beta antibody-stained T-cell populations were flow-sorted on a FACSAria II or Sony SH800 at nearly 100% purity, and sorted V beta1+ cells also underwent TCRB sequencing. In newly diagnosed rheumatoid arthritis without treatment, the study examined if expanded CD8+ T-cell clones harbor somatic mutations, relying on TCRB deep sequencing to characterize clonality. TCRB deep sequencing was performed for about 70 rheumatoid arthritis patients and roughly 20 healthy controls. Median age was essentially the same in the patient group and the control group.

The study at large found these results: CD8+ clonality increased with age in patients (Spearman r of about 0.45) but not in healthy controls. The slight TRBV07 underrepresentation in patients was not adjusted for multiple comparisons. It was unknown which antigens the expanded CD8+ clones targeted, and their absence from virus-specific databases did not exclude viral specificity. Several identical CD8+ TCRB sequences were found in both blood and synovial fluid, and in about an eighth of the 65 patients the largest CD8+ clone exceeded 20% of CD8+ cells. There was no significant difference in CD8+ T-cell clonality between rheumatoid arthritis patients and age-matched healthy controls.

Genomic DNA underwent TCRB CDR3 sequencing using the immunoSEQ assay. Per the source publication's procedure: Only productive TCRB rearrangements were included in the analyses. Clonality was calculated as a Shannon entropy-based productive clonality index, and a clone was defined by a unique TCRB CDR3 sequence. The template counts of each clone relative to the total templates per sample were used to calculate repertoire overlap between two samples. V-gene usage from TCRB sequencing and V-gene usage measured by flow cytometry were correlated (Spearman r of around 0.6). This is the immuneACCESS table as TCRdb keeps it, with only in-frame sequences that have V and J called. A part of the clones is gone; compared with another copy, unresolved V genes explain less than half, and the rest is unexplained. Clone size and the V and J calls come from that table; the DNA yielded D and trimming. The sample has over 8,000 clones on record, 65% to 85% of them singletons. Of the sample, more than 15% falls within the top ten clones.

CDR1 and CDR2 were assigned from the germline V gene as SGHDT and YYEEEE. V is pruned by 4 bases and J by 2 bases, leaving 8 bases of the junction without a gene match. The CDR3 covers 15 residues, taking in both the cysteine and the phenylalanine. Of the read, only the CDR3 DNA is kept; its 45 bases are in frame from base 1. The chain uses TRBV5-6 and TRBJ2-7, with 8 bases matching TRBD2. The sample consisted of CD8+ T cells sorted from blood. The TCR sequence derives from a woman in her 50s in good health. The nucleotide sequence reads TGTGCCAGCAGCCCCGGGGGACTAGTTACCTACGAGCAGTACTTC. The translation is CASSPGGLVTYEQYF.